This T cell receptor beta chain was sequenced for a study of T cells after yellow fever vaccination. Only a few counts were recorded for this clonotype. The CDR3 is 18 residues long. Trimming removed 0 bases from V and 2 bases from J; junction bases left unmatched: 9. Germline CDR1 reads SGHNT; CDR2 reads YYREEE (reference sequence). In TCRdb, the 5' RACE reads were re-called with MiXCR into one record per CDR3 protein. The table has about 130,000 distinct CDR3 sequences, over 8% seen once; the top ten hold 30% to 40%. The chain links TRBV5-4 to TRBJ2-3, with 10 bases matching TRBD2. The specimen comprised CD8+ T cells sorted from PBMCs, sampled on the day of the yellow fever booster vaccination. The sequence derives from a man between 18 and 29 years old who received the YFV17D yellow fever vaccine. The CDR3 protein is CASSLVGGLAVPTDTQYF. Here the CDR3 DNA reads TGTGCCAGCAGCTTGGTCGGTGGACTAGCGGTACCCACAGATACGCAGTATTTT.